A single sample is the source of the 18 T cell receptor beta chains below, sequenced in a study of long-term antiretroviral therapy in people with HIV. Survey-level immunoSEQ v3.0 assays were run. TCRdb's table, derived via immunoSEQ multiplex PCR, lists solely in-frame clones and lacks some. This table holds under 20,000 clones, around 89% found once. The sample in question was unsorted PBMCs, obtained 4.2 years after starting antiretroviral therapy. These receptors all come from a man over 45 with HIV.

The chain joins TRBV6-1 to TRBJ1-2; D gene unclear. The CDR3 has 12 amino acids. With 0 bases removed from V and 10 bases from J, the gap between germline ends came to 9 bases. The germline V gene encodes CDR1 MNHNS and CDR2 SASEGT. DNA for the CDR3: TGTGCCAGCAGTGAAGCCGAGGCGTCCTACACCTTC. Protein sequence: CASSEAEASYTF.

The CDR3 DNA sequence: TGCGCCAGCAGCCAAGAAGGGGGTTCCTACGAGCAGTACTTC. Translating gives CASSQEGGSYEQYF. The chain combines TRBV4-1 with TRBJ2-7; maybe TRBD1 (6 bases). CDR3 length: 14 amino acids. With 0 bases removed from V and 1 base from J, the gap between germline ends came to 7 bases. Germline V gene sequence: CDR1 MGHRA, CDR2 YSYEKL.

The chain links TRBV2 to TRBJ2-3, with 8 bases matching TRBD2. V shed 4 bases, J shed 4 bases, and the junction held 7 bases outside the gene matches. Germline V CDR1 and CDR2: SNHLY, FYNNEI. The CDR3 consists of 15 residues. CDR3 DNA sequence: TGTGCCAGCAGTGGATTTGGCGGGGGGTCAGATACGCAGTATTTT. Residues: CASSGFGGGSDTQYF.

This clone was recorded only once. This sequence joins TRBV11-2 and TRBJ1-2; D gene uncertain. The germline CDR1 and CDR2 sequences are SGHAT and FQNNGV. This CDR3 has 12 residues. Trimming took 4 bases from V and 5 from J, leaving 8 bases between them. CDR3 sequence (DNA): TGTGCCAGCAGCTCCGAGGGATATGGCTACACCTTC. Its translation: CASSSEGYGYTF.

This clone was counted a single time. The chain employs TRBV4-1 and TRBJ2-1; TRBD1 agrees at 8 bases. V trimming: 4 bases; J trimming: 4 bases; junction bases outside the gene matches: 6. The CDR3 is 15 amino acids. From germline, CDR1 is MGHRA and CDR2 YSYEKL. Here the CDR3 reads CASSPPGGAYNEQFF. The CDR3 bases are TGCGCCAGCAGCCCGCCAGGGGGCGCATACAATGAGCAGTTCTTC.

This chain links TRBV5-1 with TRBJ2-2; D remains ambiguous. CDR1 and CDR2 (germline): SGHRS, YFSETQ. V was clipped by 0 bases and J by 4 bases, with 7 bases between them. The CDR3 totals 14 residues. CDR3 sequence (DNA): TGCGCCAGCAGCTTGGACAGACCCACCGGGGAGCTGTTTTTT. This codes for CASSLDRPTGELFF.

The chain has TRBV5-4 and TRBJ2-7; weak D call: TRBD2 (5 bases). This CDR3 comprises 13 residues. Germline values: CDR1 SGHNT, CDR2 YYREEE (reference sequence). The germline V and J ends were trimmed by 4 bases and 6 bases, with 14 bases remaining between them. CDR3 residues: CASSGPGRGEQYF. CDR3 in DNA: TGTGCCAGCAGCGGACCGGGCCGGGGCGAGCAGTACTTC.

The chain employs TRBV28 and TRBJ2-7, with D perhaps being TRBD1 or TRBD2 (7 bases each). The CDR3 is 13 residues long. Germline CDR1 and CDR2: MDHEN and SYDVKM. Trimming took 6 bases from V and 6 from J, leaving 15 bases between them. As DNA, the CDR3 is TGTGCCAGCAGCTCAGGGGGGGGAGGCGAGCAGTACTTC. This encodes CASSSGGGGEQYF.

The CDR3 coding sequence is TGCGCCAGCAGCCAAGAAGCAGCGAGGGCAGATACGCAGTATTTT. It specifies CASSQEAARADTQYF. The chain uses TRBV4-1 and TRBJ2-3; TRBD2 is a possible D gene (5 bases). Germline V gene sequence: CDR1 MGHRA, CDR2 YSYEKL. Trimming pared 0 bases from V and 4 bases from J, leaving 11 bases between. The CDR3 covers 15 residues.

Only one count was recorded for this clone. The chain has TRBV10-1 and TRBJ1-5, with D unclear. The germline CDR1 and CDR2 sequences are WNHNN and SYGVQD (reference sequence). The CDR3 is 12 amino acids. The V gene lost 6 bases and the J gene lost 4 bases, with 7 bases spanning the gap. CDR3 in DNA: TGCGCCAGCAGCAATGGAAATCAGCCCCAGCATTTT. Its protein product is CASSNGNQPQHF.

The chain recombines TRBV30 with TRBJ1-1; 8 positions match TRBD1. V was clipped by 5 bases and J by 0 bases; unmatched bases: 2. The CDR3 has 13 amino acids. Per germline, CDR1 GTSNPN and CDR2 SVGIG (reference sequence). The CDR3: CAWGQGLNTEAFF. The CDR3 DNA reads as TGTGCCTGGGGACAGGGCCTGAACACTGAAGCTTTCTTT. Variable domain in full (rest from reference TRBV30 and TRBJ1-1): SQTIHQWPATLVQPVGSPLSLECTVEGTSNPNLYWYRQAAGRGLQLLFYSVGIGQISSEVPQNLSASRPQDRQFILSSKKLLLSDSGFYLCAWGQGLNTEAFFGQGTRLTVV.

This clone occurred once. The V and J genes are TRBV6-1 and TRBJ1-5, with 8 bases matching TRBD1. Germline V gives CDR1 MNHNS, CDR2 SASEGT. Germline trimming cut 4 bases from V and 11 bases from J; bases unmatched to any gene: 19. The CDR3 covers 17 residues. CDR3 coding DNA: TGTGCCAGCAGTGCAAGCCTACCAGGACAGGGTGGAGGGACCCAGCATTTT. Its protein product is CASSASLPGQGGGTQHF.

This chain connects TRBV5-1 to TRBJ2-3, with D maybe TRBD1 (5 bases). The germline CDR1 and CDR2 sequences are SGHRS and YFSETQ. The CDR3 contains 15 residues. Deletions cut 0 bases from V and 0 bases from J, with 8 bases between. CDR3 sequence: CASSLVRDSTDTQYF. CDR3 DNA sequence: TGCGCCAGCAGCTTGGTCAGGGATAGCACAGATACGCAGTATTTT.

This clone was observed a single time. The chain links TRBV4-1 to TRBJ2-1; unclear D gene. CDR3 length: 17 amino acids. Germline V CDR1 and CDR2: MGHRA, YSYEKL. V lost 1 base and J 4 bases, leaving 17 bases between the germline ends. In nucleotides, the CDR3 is TGCGCCAGCAGCCAAGTACGTTTGCTTATGGGTTACAATGAGCAGTTCTTC. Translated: CASSQVRLLMGYNEQFF.

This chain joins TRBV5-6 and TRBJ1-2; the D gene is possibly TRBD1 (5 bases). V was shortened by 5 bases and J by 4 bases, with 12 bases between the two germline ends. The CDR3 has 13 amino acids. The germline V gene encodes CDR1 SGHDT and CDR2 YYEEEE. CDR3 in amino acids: CASSKGLLYGYTF. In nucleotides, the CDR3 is TGTGCCAGCAGTAAGGGGTTACTCTATGGCTACACCTTC.

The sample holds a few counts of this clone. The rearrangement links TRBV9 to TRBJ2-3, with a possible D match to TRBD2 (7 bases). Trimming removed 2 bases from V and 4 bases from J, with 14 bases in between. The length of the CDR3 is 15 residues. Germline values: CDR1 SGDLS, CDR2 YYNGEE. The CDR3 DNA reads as TGTGCCAGCAGCGTTGAGGGGGGGCCCGCAGATACGCAGTATTTT. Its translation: CASSVEGGPADTQYF.

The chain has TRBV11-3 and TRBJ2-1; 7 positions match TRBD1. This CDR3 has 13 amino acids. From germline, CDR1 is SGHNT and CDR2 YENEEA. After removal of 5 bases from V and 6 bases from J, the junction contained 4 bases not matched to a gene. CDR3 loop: CASSIPGGNEQFF. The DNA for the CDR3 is TGTGCCAGCAGCATCCCAGGGGGCAATGAGCAGTTCTTC.

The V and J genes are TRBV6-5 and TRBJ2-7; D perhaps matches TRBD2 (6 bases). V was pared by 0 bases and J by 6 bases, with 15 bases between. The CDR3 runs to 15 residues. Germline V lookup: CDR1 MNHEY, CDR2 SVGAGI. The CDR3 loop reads CASSYSRAGTREQYF. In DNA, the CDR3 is TGTGCCAGCAGTTACTCGAGGGCAGGGACTCGCGAGCAGTACTTC.